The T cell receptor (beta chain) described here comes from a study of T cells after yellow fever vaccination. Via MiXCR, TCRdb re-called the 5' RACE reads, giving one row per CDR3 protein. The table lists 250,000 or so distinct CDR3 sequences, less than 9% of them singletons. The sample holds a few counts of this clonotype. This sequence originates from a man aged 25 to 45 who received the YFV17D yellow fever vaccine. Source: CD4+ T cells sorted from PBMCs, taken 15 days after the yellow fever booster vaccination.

The CDR3 protein is CASSQGRNTEAFF. Written as DNA, the CDR3 is TGTGCCAGCAGTCAGGGGAGAAACACTGAAGCTTTCTTT. This chain uses TRBV2 with TRBJ1-1; D is possibly TRBD1 (6 bases). Trimming took 5 bases from V and 2 from J, leaving 9 bases between them. The germline V gene has CDR1 SNHLY and CDR2 FYNNEI. CDR3 length equals 13 residues.